The clone carrying this TCR beta chain was observed a handful of times. Each CDR3 protein is one row after TCRdb ran MiXCR on the 5' RACE reads. This table has about 400,000 distinct CDR3 sequences, approximately 15% appearing once. V lost 1 base to trimming and J lost 4 bases, with 10 bases between them. The CDR3 extends over 14 amino acids. The germline gives CDR1 SGHAT, CDR2 FQNNGV. The data were obtained in a study of T-cell memory formation after mild COVID-19. The clonotype was recovered from a man aged 18 to 29 who had mild COVID-19 (a few samples of this study predate the infection). Cell type and time point are not known. This chain uses TRBV11-2 with TRBJ1-2; D perhaps matches TRBD1 (6 bases). The sample comprised PBMCs or a T cell subset sorted from them (not recorded which). CDR3 nucleotides: TGTGCCAGCAGCTTAGGTCTGGGGGCCTATGGCTACACCTTC. The encoded protein is CASSLGLGAYGYTF.